A selection of T cell receptor beta chains follows, all from one sample in a study of early T cells in non-severe SARS-CoV-2 infection. In TCRdb, the 5' RACE reads were re-called with MiXCR into one record per CDR3 protein. The data contain around 60,000 distinct CDR3 sequences, just over 20% of them singletons. Material: whole blood, obtained at baseline. The receptors shown here come from an adult who was a healthcare worker with PCR-confirmed SARS-CoV-2 infection or an uninfected control (not recorded which). CDR3s include the opening cysteine and the closing phenylalanine or tryptophan. D genes are given only for firm matches. Clone size, where shown, is once, few, many, or a class for clones that have expanded.

TRBD2	TRBJ2-2	few	TRBV6-5	16	TGTGCCAGCAGTTATGGGACTAGCGGGAACACCGGGGAGCTGTTTTTT	CASSYGTSGNTGELFF
TRBD2	TRBJ2-3	many	TRBV7-6	17	TGTGCCAGCAGCTTAAGTTTGGCGGGGGATTTATATGATACGCAGTATTTT	CASSLSLAGDLYDTQYF
NA	TRBJ1-6	NA	TRBV5-4	14	TGTGCCAGCAGCTATCAGGGGAATAATTCACCCCTCCACTTT	CASSYQGNNSPLHF
TRBD2	TRBJ2-3	few	TRBV2	15	TGTGCCAGCAGCCCACTAGCGGATAGCACAGATACGCAGTATTTT	CASSPLADSTDTQYF
NA	TRBJ1-6	few	TRBV5-1	14	TGCGCCAGCAGGACCGAGGGGGATGATTCACCCCTCCACTTT	CASRTEGDDSPLHF
NA	TRBJ2-7	many	TRBV12-3/TRBV12-4	13	TGTGCCAGCAGTTTGAGCCTTTTCCCCGAGCAGTACTTC	CASSLSLFPEQYF
TRBD1	TRBJ2-7	NA	TRBV6-5	14	TGTGCCAGCACCCCGGACAGGGGAAACAGCGAGCAGTACTTC	CASTPDRGNSEQYF
NA	TRBJ2-1	NA	TRBV24-1	17	TGTGCCCCGGATGCGGTTACAAAGCAGAGCTCCTACAATGAGCAGTTCTTC	CAPDAVTKQSSYNEQFF
TRBD2	TRBJ2-7	once	TRBV6-6	14	TGTGCCAGCAGAACGACTAGCGATGCCTACGAGCAGTACTTC	CASRTTSDAYEQYF
NA	TRBJ1-2	NA	TRBV4-1	14	TGCGCCAGCAGCCAAGGCATGGTCAACTATGGCTACACCTTC	CASSQGMVNYGYTF
NA	TRBJ2-1	few	TRBV15	15	TGTGCCACCAGCAGAGGAAGACCCCCAGACAATGAGCAGTTCTTC	CATSRGRPPDNEQFF
NA	TRBJ2-3	NA	TRBV5-1	14	TGCGCCAGCACCAGGGGTACGGGGACAGATACGCAGTATTTT	CASTRGTGTDTQYF
TRBD1	TRBJ1-2	few	TRBV2	14	TGTGCCAGCAGTGAAAGGGACAGGGCCTCTGGCTACACCTTC	CASSERDRASGYTF
TRBD1	TRBJ1-5	few	TRBV7-6	13	TGTGCCAGCAGCTTAGACAGGGGACAGCCCCAGCATTTT	CASSLDRGQPQHF
TRBD1	TRBJ2-1	few	TRBV11-2	13	TGTGCCAGCAGTACGGGACAGAGGAATGAGCAGTTCTTC	CASSTGQRNEQFF
NA	TRBJ1-1	NA	TRBV7-2	15	TGTGCCAGCAGCTTATTTGCAGGGGATAACACTGAAGCTTTCTTT	CASSLFAGDNTEAFF
NA	TRBJ1-2	many	TRBV7-6	14	TGTGCCAGCAGCCCCGGGCCAGCGCGGTATGGCTACACCTTC	CASSPGPARYGYTF
TRBD2	TRBJ2-5	NA	TRBV7-2	14	TGTGCCAGCAGCCCCGGGAGTAGCGGGGGGTTAGAGTACTTC	CASSPGSSGGLEYF
NA	TRBJ2-1	few	TRBV10-3	14	TGTGCCTCCCAAACGGCGGCTAGCAGGAATGAGCAGTTCTTC	CASQTAASRNEQFF
NA	TRBJ1-1	NA	TRBV5-4	15	TGTGCCAGCAGCCGCCATTACAGGGATAAAGGTGAAGCTTTCTTT	CASSRHYRDKGEAFF
NA	TRBJ1-1	NA	TRBV29-1	14	TGCAGCGTTGTGGGGACTACGGTGAACACTGAAGCTTTCTTT	CSVVGTTVNTEAFF
TRBD1	TRBJ2-7	NA	TRBV27	19	TGTGCCAGCAGTCCAGAGCCCGGGACAGGGCGAACACCTACCTACGAGCAGTACTTC	CASSPEPGTGRTPTYEQYF
TRBD1	TRBJ2-7	few	TRBV10-3	13	TGTGCCATCAATCCAGGGGGTGCCTACGAGCAGTACTTC	CAINPGGAYEQYF
NA	TRBJ2-1	NA	TRBV11-2	17	TGTGCCAGCAGCCGTCCGCCTAGCGATTCTTACTACAATGAGCAGTTCTTC	CASSRPPSDSYYNEQFF
TRBD1	TRBJ2-7	NA	TRBV5-1	15	TGCGCCAGCAGCTTCTCCGGGACAGGGACCTACGAGCAGTACTTC	CASSFSGTGTYEQYF
NA	TRBJ1-5	NA	TRBV7-9	14	TGTGCCAGCAGCCCTCAGGGGAGCAATCAGCCCCAGCATTTT	CASSPQGSNQPQHF
TRBD1	TRBJ2-3	NA	TRBV5-1	15	TGCGCCAGCAGCTTGGAGGGGACAGGGTCAGATACGCAGTATTTT	CASSLEGTGSDTQYF
TRBD2	TRBJ2-7	few	TRBV6-6	18	TGTGCCAGCAGTTACTCGGGTTCCCTAGCGGGGGGCGAGTACGAGCAGTACTTC	CASSYSGSLAGGEYEQYF
NA	TRBJ1-2	NA	TRBV4-1	13	TGCGCCAGCAGCCAAGGACAGGTCTATGGCTACACCTTC	CASSQGQVYGYTF
NA	TRBJ2-6	NA	TRBV14	17	TGTGCCAGCAGCCAAGGAACAACGTTCTCTGGGGCCAACGTCCTGACTTTC	CASSQGTTFSGANVLTF
NA	TRBJ1-1	many	TRBV2	13	TGTGCCAGCAGTGAAGGGCGGCTCACTGAAGCTTTCTTT	CASSEGRLTEAFF
NA	TRBJ2-2	many	TRBV7-3	15	TGTGCCAGCAGCTTGAGGGGGGAAGACACCGGGGAGCTGTTTTTT	CASSLRGEDTGELFF
TRBD1	TRBJ1-5	few	TRBV7-8	15	TGTGCCAGCAGCTTTGGGACAGGGACCCAACAGCCCCAGCATTTT	CASSFGTGTQQPQHF
NA	TRBJ2-5	few	TRBV7-3	14	TGTGCCAGCAGCTTAAATGGGGACCAAGAGACCCAGTACTTC	CASSLNGDQETQYF
NA	TRBJ1-2	NA	TRBV9	14	TGTGCCAGCAGCGTAGGGACAGCCAACTATGGCTACACCTTC	CASSVGTANYGYTF
TRBD1	TRBJ1-1	NA	TRBV12-3/TRBV12-4	14	TGTGCCACCCGGGACAGGGAACGGAACACTGAAGCTTTCTTT	CATRDRERNTEAFF
NA	TRBJ1-5	NA	TRBV20-1	13	TGCAGTGCTAGAGATGTGGGCAATCAGCCCCAGCATTTT	CSARDVGNQPQHF
NA	TRBJ2-1	NA	TRBV10-1	15	TGCGCCAGCAGTGAGTCTAGCACCCTGGGCAATGAGCAGTTCTTC	CASSESSTLGNEQFF
TRBD2	TRBJ2-4	NA	TRBV11-2	15	TGTGCCAGCAGCTGGGGGACTAGCGGGGAAAACATTCAGTACTTC	CASSWGTSGENIQYF
NA	TRBJ1-2	many	TRBV5-1	15	TGCGCCAGCAGCTGGGGTGATACACGGGCGGATGGCTACACCTTC	CASSWGDTRADGYTF
TRBD2	TRBJ2-3	NA	TRBV6-7	17	TGTGCCAGCAACGAGCCGGGACTAGCGGGTAGCACAGATACGCAGTATTTT	CASNEPGLAGSTDTQYF
NA	TRBJ1-2	NA	TRBV11-2	16	TGTGCCAGCAGCGCAGGGATCGCCGGGACTAACTATGGCTACACCTTC	CASSAGIAGTNYGYTF
TRBD2	TRBJ2-5	NA	TRBV3-1	14	TGTGCCAGCAGCCGCGGACTAGCGGGGGAGACCCAGTACTTC	CASSRGLAGETQYF
NA	TRBJ2-5	NA	TRBV6-1	13	TGTGCCAGCGAGCAGGAGGGGGGAGAGACCCAGTACTTC	CASEQEGGETQYF
NA	TRBJ2-2	few	TRBV7-9	15	TGTGCCAGCAGCTTAGAAGCAGGGTCGGCCGGGGAGCTGTTTTTT	CASSLEAGSAGELFF
NA	TRBJ2-7	NA	TRBV30	13	TGTGCCTGGACCCGCCTGCCTCCCTACGAGCAGTACTTC	CAWTRLPPYEQYF
TRBD2	TRBJ2-3	NA	TRBV29-1	15	TGCAGCGTTGTCCCCACTAGCGGGGTTGGGGATACGCAGTATTTT	CSVVPTSGVGDTQYF
NA	TRBJ1-2	few	TRBV13	16	TGTGCCAGCAGCTTAGTGGCCGGGGGAAATGAGTATGGCTACACCTTC	CASSLVAGGNEYGYTF
NA	TRBJ2-7	few	TRBV4-1	15	TGCGCCAGCAGCCAAGTTCCCGGCCTCGCCTACGAGCAGTACTTC	CASSQVPGLAYEQYF
NA	TRBJ2-1	NA	TRBV28	16	TGTGCCAGCAGTTTGGCTGGGCGGGGTCCCTACAATGAGCAGTTCTTC	CASSLAGRGPYNEQFF
NA	TRBJ2-5	few	TRBV6-1	16	TGTGCCAGCAGTGAAGCGCTGTGGGGGTCGAAAGAGACCCAGTACTTC	CASSEALWGSKETQYF
NA	TRBJ2-7	many	TRBV20-1	13	TGCAGTGCCCCCTTGTCGGGGGTGGGGGAGCAGTACTTC	CSAPLSGVGEQYF
NA	TRBJ1-1	NA	TRBV4-1	12	TGCGCCAGCAGCCAAGTAGGCGCTGAAGCTTTCTTT	CASSQVGAEAFF
NA	TRBJ2-7	many	TRBV2	13	TGTGCCAGCAGTGAGATGGGAAGGGGCGAGCAGTACTTC	CASSEMGRGEQYF
TRBD1	TRBJ2-1	NA	TRBV5-1	14	TGCGCCAGCTTCAAAGACAGGGCTGGGAATGAGCAGTTCTTC	CASFKDRAGNEQFF
NA	TRBJ2-7	few	TRBV2	13	TGTGCCAGCAGTATGGGACCTTCCTACGAGCAGTACTTC	CASSMGPSYEQYF
TRBD1	TRBJ1-1	NA	TRBV9	15	TGTGCCAGCAGCGATGCCGGGACAGTCGGCACTGAAGCTTTCTTT	CASSDAGTVGTEAFF